This paragraph reports one T cell receptor (beta chain). The target antigen is unknown. These data originate in a study of PD-1 blockade in classical Hodgkin lymphoma. Study-level information: Intravenous nivolumab at 3 mg/kg was given to patients every 2 weeks. Study conclusions and caveats: The authors have not defined what causes the repertoire differences, possibly disease activity or prior therapy. The baseline diversity of complete responders showed similarity to that of newly diagnosed patients.

Trimming pared 5 bases from V and 1 base from J, leaving 8 bases between. CDR3 length: 14 amino acids. Per germline, CDR1 MNHEY and CDR2 SMNVEV (reference sequence). The assay was immunoSEQ multiplex PCR, and TCRdb's table has in-frame clones only and misses some. Of 30,000 or so clones listed, over 70% are singletons. Specified time point: cycle 4 day 1 (C4D1), after five to seven weeks of nivolumab. Every patient had relapsed following autologous stem cell transplantation, and cohorts differed in brentuximab vedotin exposure. Best outcomes ranged across complete response, partial response and progressive disease.

The source was peripheral blood mononuclear cells (PBMCs), collected before the fourth cycle of nivolumab. The receptor was isolated from a human donor with classical Hodgkin lymphoma. The rearrangement joins TRBV27 to TRBJ1-4; D is perhaps TRBD1 (5 bases). The CDR3 DNA follows: TGTGCCAGCAGTCCGCAGGGAACTAATGAAAAACTGTTTTTT. Translation gives CASSPQGTNEKLFF.